The 12 T cell receptor beta chains presented below share a single source sample, sequenced in a study of radiotherapy plus CTLA-4 blockade in lung cancer. The repertoire was sequenced with immunoSEQ multiplex PCR; TCRdb's copy has only in-frame clones and lacks some. The sample shows tens of thousands of clones, around 70% of them seen only once. The material was peripheral blood, obtained from a patient treated with radiotherapy plus ipilimumab. The receptors here all came from a human donor with non-small cell lung cancer who had stable disease on radiotherapy plus ipilimumab.

This chain connects TRBV18 to TRBJ1-1; 7 bases align to TRBD1. The germline gives CDR1 KGHSH, CDR2 LQKENI. The CDR3 contains 15 residues. V was pared by 3 bases and J by 6 bases, with 10 bases of the junction left unmatched. For the CDR3, the DNA is TGTGCCAGCTCACCTGTCGCCAGGGGGAGCGCTGAAGCTTTCTTT. Translated: CASSPVARGSAEAFF.

The chain employs TRBV7-7 and TRBJ2-7; TRBD2 matches at 9 bases. The CDR3 is 15 amino acids. Germline V gene lookup returns CDR1 SSHAT and CDR2 FNYEAQ (reference sequence). Trimming took 5 bases from V and 0 from J; bases not matched to a gene: 5. CDR3 region: CASSLSGGDSYEQYF. CDR3 sequence (DNA): TGTGCCAGCAGCCTTAGCGGGGGTGACTCCTACGAGCAGTACTTC. The whole variable domain, remainder taken from reference TRBV7-7 and TRBJ2-7, is GAGVSQSPRYKVTKRGQDVTLRCDPISSHATLYWYQQALGQGPEFLTYFNYEAQPDKSGLPSDRFSAERPEGSISTLTIQRTEQRDSAMYRCASSLSGGDSYEQYFGPGTRLTVT.

The chain is built from TRBV21-1 and TRBJ1-6; TRBD1, the table's D call, lacks a check against the DNA. TRBV21-1 is deemed a pseudogene. The CDR3 is 14 amino acids. CDR3 loop: CASSNKGDSSPLHF. The DNA for the CDR3 is TGTGCCAGCAGCAACAAGGGGGATTCTTCACCCCTCCACTTT.

The chain employs TRBV10-1 and TRBJ2-3, with 10 bases aligning to TRBD1. Trimming cost V 6 bases and J 8 bases; bases outside gene matches: 8. The CDR3 spans 14 residues. CDR1 is WNHNN and CDR2 is SYGVQD in the germline V gene (reference sequence). DNA of the CDR3: TGCGCCAGCAGCCGGGACAGGGGCTGGGGTACGCAGTATTTT. Amino acid sequence: CASSRDRGWGTQYF.

V gene TRBV27 combines with J gene TRBJ2-2, with 8 bases identical to TRBD1. Per the germline V gene, CDR1 is MNHEY and CDR2 is SMNVEV (reference sequence). The CDR3 length is 15 residues. V dropped 9 bases and J dropped 2; count of bases not matched to a gene: 8. The CDR3 loop is CASKKGQVNTGELFF. CDR3 DNA sequence: TGTGCCAGTAAGAAGGGACAGGTTAACACCGGGGAGCTGTTTTTT.

The V gene is TRBV6-1, the J gene TRBJ2-2, with D tentatively TRBD1 (5 bases). Trimming cost V 5 bases and J 7 bases, with 14 bases left between them. The length of the CDR3 is 14 residues. From germline, CDR1 is MNHNS and CDR2 SASEGT. CDR3 residues: CASSRGYFGGELFF. For the CDR3, the DNA is TGTGCCAGCAGTAGGGGCTACTTCGGCGGGGAGCTGTTTTTT.

The chain recombines TRBV11-2 with TRBJ1-2; D ambiguous. Trimming took 4 bases from V and 0 from J, leaving 9 bases between them. Germline assignment: CDR1 SGHAT and CDR2 FQNNGV. CDR3 length equals 14 residues. The CDR3 DNA reads TGTGCCAGCAGCTCAGCGGGAACTAACTATGGCTACACCTTC. Encoded protein: CASSSAGTNYGYTF.

The chain carries TRBV25-1 and TRBJ1-2, with TRBD1 identical over 11 bases. J was trimmed by 5 bases and V by 3 bases; bases with no gene match: 11. Germline V gives CDR1 MGHDK, CDR2 SYGVNS. The CDR3 contains 17 residues. The CDR3 sequence is CASSDPRTGGGGYGYTF. CDR3 sequence (DNA): TGTGCCAGCAGTGACCCCCGGACAGGGGGCGGAGGATATGGCTACACCTTC.

The chain has TRBV7-3 and TRBJ1-1; TRBD1 is a possible D gene (6 bases). The germline CDR1 and CDR2 sequences are SGHTA and FQGTGA. This CDR3 has 14 residues. V lost 0 bases, J lost 3 bases, and 8 bases lay in between. The CDR3 region is CASSLTGGDTEAFF. CDR3 bases: TGTGCCAGCAGCTTAACAGGGGGTGACACTGAAGCTTTCTTT.

The V gene is TRBV5-6, the J gene TRBJ2-7; D is unclear. Trimming took 4 bases from V and 2 from J, leaving 13 bases between them. Per germline, CDR1 SGHDT and CDR2 YYEEEE. The CDR3 length is 14 residues. This CDR3 reads CASSTLGPTYEQYF. CDR3 nucleotide sequence: TGTGCCAGCAGCACGCTGGGCCCGACCTACGAGCAGTACTTC.

The rearrangement uses TRBV27 and TRBJ2-7; the D gene is possibly TRBD2 (5 bases). CDR1 is MNHEY and CDR2 is SMNVEV in the germline V gene (reference sequence). CDR3 length: 13 amino acids. V lost 3 bases to trimming and J lost 2 bases, with 8 bases between them. The CDR3 sequence: CASSFRGAYEQYF. CDR3 nucleotide sequence: TGTGCCAGCAGTTTCCGGGGTGCCTACGAGCAGTACTTC.

The V gene is TRBV21-1, the J gene TRBJ2-7; TRBD1, as called in the table, went unchecked against the DNA. TRBV21-1 is a known pseudogene. The CDR3 is 16 amino acids. The CDR3 DNA sequence: TGTGCCAGCAGCAAAGGGGGCCACAGCCGGACCTACGAGCAGTACTTC. It specifies CASSKGGHSRTYEQYF.